A selection of T cell receptor beta chains follows, all from one sample in a study of regulatory T cells in long-lasting Graves disease. MiXCR, applied by TCRdb to the multiplex PCR reads, yields one record per CDR3 protein. The data show just over 600,000 distinct CDR3 sequences, roughly 15% seen once. The sample also formed part of further work on T cells in Graves' hyperthyroidism and ophthalmopathy.

Material: peripheral blood mononuclear cells (PBMCs), obtained at new diagnosis, from a patient treated with antithyroid drugs. These receptor sequences come from a woman in her 30s with Graves disease. CDR3s include the opening cysteine and the closing phenylalanine or tryptophan. A D gene is named only where the DNA matches it firmly. Rows give clone size only sometimes, using once, few, many, or a class for an expanded clone.

many	TRBV12-3/TRBV12-4	18	TRBJ2-1	NA	TGTGCCAGCCTTGGGAGGACTACGAGACTTCAATCCTACAATGAGCAGTTCTTC	CASLGRTTRLQSYNEQFF
many	TRBV18	15	TRBJ1-5	TRBD1	TGTGCCAGCTCACGGGACAGGGACATTTTGCAGCCCCAGCATTTT	CASSRDRDILQPQHF
NA	TRBV6-1	16	TRBJ1-5	NA	TGTGCCAGCAGTGATGGCCTCTCCGGGAGCAATCAGCCCCAGCATTTT	CASSDGLSGSNQPQHF
NA	TRBV27	15	TRBJ1-1	NA	TGTGCCAGCAGTTCGCGGAGGGTAGCGAACACTGAAGCTTTCTTT	CASSSRRVANTEAFF
many	TRBV6-2/TRBV6-3	17	TRBJ2-2	TRBD2	TGTGCCAGCAGTTACTCGGCTAGCGGGAGGGCTACCGGGGAGCTGTTTTTT	CASSYSASGRATGELFF
few	TRBV5-1	14	TRBJ1-2	NA	TGCGCCAGCAGCCCGAGGGAGGCTAACTATGGCTACACCTTC	CASSPREANYGYTF
NA	TRBV28	16	TRBJ2-7	NA	TGTGCCAGCAGCCCCTTCTCCCGGATGAGCTCCTACGAGCAGTACTTC	CASSPFSRMSSYEQYF
many	TRBV6-4	17	TRBJ1-1	NA	TGTGCCAGCAGTCCAAATGCCCTGGGTCTAATGAACACTGAAGCTTTCTTT	CASSPNALGLMNTEAFF
many	TRBV12-3/TRBV12-4	14	TRBJ1-2	NA	TGTGCCAGCAAACAGGGCGGGGGAAGCTATGGCTACACCTTC	CASKQGGGSYGYTF
NA	TRBV5-1	13	TRBJ2-7	NA	TGCGCCAGCAGCTTGGAAGCATTTTACGAGCAGTACTTC	CASSLEAFYEQYF
few	TRBV7-8	15	TRBJ1-3	NA	TGTGCCAGCAGCACCAGGGTCAGTTCGGGTAACACCATATATTTT	CASSTRVSSGNTIYF
many	TRBV5-1	15	TRBJ2-5	TRBD2	TGCGCCAGCAGCGTGACAGCGGGAGGGCCGGTGGAGCAGTACTTC	CASSVTAGGPVEQYF
NA	TRBV5-6	14	TRBJ2-1	NA	TGTGCCAGCAGTAAACCGGGAGTCCACAATGAGCAGTTCTTC	CASSKPGVHNEQFF
NA	TRBV28	15	TRBJ2-1	NA	TGTGCCAGCAGTTTGGCTGGGAGACCGAACAATGAGCAGTTCTTC	CASSLAGRPNNEQFF
NA	TRBV5-4	16	TRBJ2-3	NA	TGTGCCAGCAGCTCCCGAGCGGGCGGTAGCACAGATACGCAGTATTTT	CASSSRAGGSTDTQYF
many	TRBV27	15	TRBJ1-4	NA	TGTGCCAGCAGTTATACAGGGTCTTCGGGAAAAAAACTGTTTTTT	CASSYTGSSGKKLFF
many	TRBV11-1	14	TRBJ1-2	TRBD1	TGTGCCAGCAGTCGGACAGGAGGGAGCTATGGCTACACCTTC	CASSRTGGSYGYTF
many	TRBV6-2/TRBV6-3	14	TRBJ2-3	NA	TGTGCCAGCAGTCTAGCGCCTTGGACAGATACGCAGTATTTT	CASSLAPWTDTQYF
many	TRBV28	15	TRBJ1-4	NA	TGTGCCAGCAGTTCCCAACGGACCTACAATGAAAAACTGTTTTTT	CASSSQRTYNEKLFF
many	TRBV6-1	13	TRBJ1-1	NA	TGTGCCAGCAGCATGGGAGTGAACACTGAAGCTTTCTTT	CASSMGVNTEAFF
many	TRBV20-1	13	TRBJ2-7	TRBD1	TGCAGTGGTAGGGGGCTCGCCTCCTACGAGCAGTACTTC	CSGRGLASYEQYF
many	TRBV5-1	13	TRBJ2-7	TRBD2	TGCGCCAGTAAGCGGGAGGGGGACTACGAGCAGTACTTC	CASKREGDYEQYF
many	TRBV7-3	14	TRBJ1-2	TRBD1	TGTGCCAGCAGCCCAGACAGGGGGCGAGATGGCTACACCTTC	CASSPDRGRDGYTF
NA	TRBV4-1	12	TRBJ1-3	NA	TGCGCCAGCAGCCAACCCAGCTACACCATATATTTT	CASSQPSYTIYF
many	TRBV7-6	16	TRBJ2-3	NA	TGTGCCAGCAGCTTGAGTAGCGTCGGGGGTACAGATACGCAGTATTTT	CASSLSSVGGTDTQYF
few	TRBV29-1	14	TRBJ2-7	TRBD1	TGCAGCGTTTCTGAGGGGACAGGGACCTACGAGCAGTACTTC	CSVSEGTGTYEQYF
few	TRBV5-8	16	TRBJ2-1	NA	TGTGCCAGCAGCCCCCCCTCGCAGCCGGTGTGGAATGAGCAGTTCTTC	CASSPPSQPVWNEQFF
NA	TRBV24-1	13	TRBJ1-2	NA	TGTGCCACCAGTGGAGGCAGGGTGGATGGCTACACCTTC	CATSGGRVDGYTF
few	TRBV7-2	17	TRBJ1-3	NA	TGTGCCAGCAGCTTAACACCCCACAGGGACTCTGGAAACACCATATATTTT	CASSLTPHRDSGNTIYF
many	TRBV12-3/TRBV12-4	13	TRBJ1-1	NA	TGTGCCAGCAGTTTATGGGGGCAATCTGAAGCTTTCTTT	CASSLWGQSEAFF
once	TRBV6-2/TRBV6-3	16	TRBJ1-5	TRBD1	TGTGCCAGCAGTTATTCTTTTGGGACAGAGAATCAGCCCCAGCATTTT	CASSYSFGTENQPQHF
NA	TRBV20-1	11	TRBJ1-3	NA	TGCAGTGCCACGAACGGAAACACCATATATTTT	CSATNGNTIYF
many	TRBV6-2/TRBV6-3	17	TRBJ2-3	NA	TGTGCCAGCAGTGAAAGGAAGGGGGCGGGAGTGACAGATACGCAGTATTTT	CASSERKGAGVTDTQYF